This T cell receptor beta chain comes out of a study of blood T cells in healthy people across ages (dated by TCRdb to 2013 to 2016). Background for the entire study: In model experiments, template switching captured roughly one uniquely barcoded TCR beta cDNA molecule for every two T cells. Using deep sequencing normalized with unique cDNA molecular identifiers, the study measured how TCR beta repertoire diversity changes with age. Four age groups were formed from the donors: young (average 16 years), middle-aged (just under 40), aged (roughly 59) and long-lived (less than 85). Two additional independent replicas of 1 million unique cDNA reads from the same blood draw were analyzed for two donors (one aged 18 to 30 and one aged 80 or older). Results and caveats for the whole study, not just this receptor: Estimates of total diversity from one million sequenced T cells were regarded as lower bounds and underestimates. Because profiling used bulk unsorted PBMCs, naive and antigen-experienced compartments could not be compared conclusively. Observed TCR beta diversity correlated strongly with the percentage of naive T cells measured by flow cytometry. Observed TCR beta diversity per million T cells fell roughly linearly with age, and a significant reduction was already apparent by age about 36. Compared with the aged group, the long-lived group had more naive CD4+ T cells, fewer expanded clones and increased TCR diversity, suggesting age selection. Because donor CMV infection status was unknown, age-related changes in expanded clonotypes were potentially confounded.

Donors were 39 systemically healthy Caucasian individuals from Russia aged roughly 6 to 90 years. Each donor gave ten milliliters of peripheral blood, collected into EDTA-treated Vacutainer tubes. PBMCs were isolated by Ficoll-Paque density-gradient centrifugation, with at least 6 million obtained per sample. Trizol reagent was used to extract total RNA from PBMCs, with at least 5.5 micrograms per sample. For every donor, flow cytometry on a PBMC aliquot measured the percentage of naive CD45RAhigh/CD27high T cells. As for this clonotype: The antigen it recognizes is unknown. The sample holds no much larger clone one base away, and base qualities are not on file.

The library was generated by 5' RACE. The data were produced on an Illumina HiSeq 2500. A second about 7 to 11 cycle PCR used a sample-barcoded 5' primer and a J-beta primer mix. Each TCR beta cDNA molecule received a unique molecular identifier from a template-switch 5' adaptor carrying 12 random nucleotides. Each sample yielded at least 3 million CDR3-containing paired-end reads. First-strand cDNA synthesis was performed from all RNA using the Mint cDNA synthesis kit, with priming by a TRBC-specific oligonucleotide. Following uracil-DNA glycosylase treatment, all cDNA underwent a first 18-cycle PCR with the universal primers M1SS and BC2_uni_R. The original pipeline was this. For normalization, 1 million high-quality reads, each with a distinct molecular identifier, were randomly selected from each sample. Instead of being binned into consensus sequences, reads with shared molecular identifiers were discarded. MiTCR, with a Q25 quality threshold and the strictest error-elimination algorithm, was used for CDR3 identification, clonotype clustering and error correction. A nonparametric unseen species model with Euler transformation was used to estimate lower-bound total TCR beta diversity. TCRdb took the public reads, trimmed them with fastp at Q25, ran MiXCR for clone calling and kept in-frame beta chains. For every CDR3 protein sequence, its rows merge into one entry that carries the most common genes and DNA. The V and J calls here are based on TCRdb, not the publication. The table for this sample lists some 1,000,000 distinct CDR3 sequences; about 25% of them were counted only once. The ten most abundant clones make up approximately 0.71% of the sample.

CDR1 is given as SGHVS and CDR2 as FQNEAQ, both from the germline V gene. V loses 10 bases, J loses 6 bases, and the germline ends lie 16 bases apart. The CDR3 spans 12 residues, from the cysteine through the phenylalanine. The sequence is cut down to CDR3 DNA, 36 bases in frame from base 1. A further study also used this sample, focusing on T cells of mothers and their children. In that second paper, the authors write: The donors were nine systemically healthy Caucasian individuals, made up of three mothers and their six children. cDNA synthesis consumed the entire amount of extracted RNA, loaded at 1.5 ug RNA in each 15 ul reaction. Sample barcodes and 2-4 random nucleotides were added via the M1S primer in the second PCR. Over 8 million TCR beta CDR3 reads came from each mother, compared with approximately 3 million reads from each child. Thymic selection shapes the output of TCR recombination in a similar way in related and unrelated pairs, and inherited differences have a minor effect. Normalized repertoire overlap was always found to be slightly, but never significantly, higher in related mother-child pairs than in unrelated mother-child pairs. Persistent microchimeric T cell clones were not detected, at a sensitivity of 85 to 100 clones per million clonotypes. The study used deep NGS to compare TCR beta repertoires of mothers and children, seeking features distinguishing related mother-child pairs from unrelated individuals. The mean age was roughly 36 +/- 4 years for the mothers and about 10 +/- 4 years for the children. After adapter ligation was performed with NEBNext reagents, the libraries were sequenced on an Illumina HiSeq 2000 with 100+100 nt paired-end reads. To avoid cross-contamination, the mother libraries and the child libraries were prepared a month apart and sequenced in separate runs. For each donor, somewhere between roughly 500,000 and 2,300,000 distinct TCR beta clonotypes were identified. Naive TCR beta clonotypes were estimated from low-frequency clonotypes matched to each donor's FACS-determined naive share, without sorting.

Sequencing input: blood. The V gene is TRBV7-8 and the J gene is TRBJ2-7; D gene: possibly TRBD1, on 5 matching bases. This TCR came from a girl aged 2 to 9 in good health. The nucleotide sequence is TGTGCCACCGCCCCAGGGAACAGCGAGCAGTACTTC. The translation is CATAPGNSEQYF.